This T cell receptor beta chain was identified in a study of T cell repertoires in cytomegalovirus infection. Background on the study: Public signatures in TCR beta pointed to CMV infection and matching HLA type. Study-wide findings and caveats: CMV-specific TCR beta clonotypes restricted by HLA-C were the ones dominating the ex vivo response.

The CDR3 totals 14 residues. Trimming took off 5 bases at V and 2 bases at J, with 10 bases between the two ends. Germline loops: CDR1 SGHTA, CDR2 FQGNSA. There are a few counts of this clonotype. The antigen is not known. One entry per CDR3 protein results from TCRdb running MiXCR on the reads. The sample lists around 300,000 distinct CDR3 sequences; over 7.5% were seen once. The genes are TRBV7-2 and TRBJ1-3; maybe TRBD1 (5 bases). Source material: PBMCs. This receptor was obtained from a human donor in good health (CMV status not recorded). Some clones in this sample may be carry-over from other donors' samples. The CDR3, as DNA: TGTGCCAGCAGCCACCGGGGGGCTGGAAACACCATATATTTT. This gives the protein CASSHRGAGNTIYF.